This TCR beta chain was identified during a study of blood T cell repertoires in COVID-19 (TCRdb year 2020). Study-level background: Samples from collaborators originated in the United States, Italy and Spain and spanned both the acute and convalescent phases of COVID-19. Deeply sampled blood TCRbeta repertoires from subjects exposed to, actively infected with, or recovered from COVID-19 were included in the dataset. HLA class I and class II types, where available, came from metadata supplied by the sample provider rather than from assay-based typing. The prospective study material was composed of cDNA or gDNA derived from T cells, B-cell-depleted T cells, or PBMCs. The repertoires were released in a freely available public database meant as a resource for research on the immune response to SARS-CoV-2. The samples were drawn from the first 160 participants of the ongoing ImmuneRACE study and from 1,200 or so subjects provided by 6 global collaborators. The sample metadata nearly always contained a de-identified subject ID, COVID-19 status, age in years and sex.

TCRbeta CDR3 regions were amplified from genomic DNA by means of the immunoSEQ Assay, a bias-controlled multiplex PCR. As for the authors' bioinformatics: The number of nucleated cells in each sample was estimated from the amplification of reference gene primers within the assay. To quantify the absolute abundance of each unique TCRbeta CDR3 rearrangement, sequence reads were collapsed and filtered. For each sample, productive Simpson clonality was calculated as the square root of Simpson's diversity index across productive rearrangements. The source is immuneACCESS, and TCRdb retained only in-frame sequences with V and J called. Part of the clones is not carried over; for the studies checked, unresolved V genes explain less than half of this, and the remainder is unexplained. That table furnishes V, J and clone size, whereas the DNA furnished D and trimming. Counted in this sample were 250,000 or so clones; about 85% of them appeared once. The ten top clones hold about 7% of the sample.

In the prospective study, participants were about 18 to 90 years old, resided in approximately 22 geographic areas of the United States, and were enrolled through a virtual design. Cohort assignment in the prospective study relied on participant-reported clinical history from a screening survey and a study questionnaire. Exposed participants had been in contact with someone with a PCR-confirmed or clinician-diagnosed COVID-19 case within 2 weeks of study entry. Mobile phlebotomists in the prospective study collected whole blood, serum and a nasopharyngeal or oropharyngeal swab from every participant. Prospective study participants could optionally give additional blood draws and questionnaires over a 2-month period. Before DNA extraction, blood samples from the prospective study were shipped at room temperature or frozen. About this clone: Its binding antigen is unknown. No base quality information exists; no much larger clone differs at one position.

The full study reports these points: The amount of clinical and demographic metadata varied by source and participant and was provided uncurated.

The sequencing input was PBMCs or T cells enriched from blood (not recorded which). The source is a woman in her fifties or sixties who had been exposed to COVID-19.

The CDR3 protein sequence reads: CASSQAGFTDTQYF. In nucleotides, the sequence is TGTGCCAGCAGCCAAGCAGGGTTCACAGATACGCAGTATTTT. The V gene is TRBV3-1 (or the pseudogene TRBV3-2) and the J gene is TRBJ2-3, with a tentative D gene TRBD1 over 5 matching bases. Sequences LGHDT (CDR1) and YNNKEL (CDR2) are obtained from the germline V gene (reference sequence). A distance of 7 bases separates the germline ends of V and J, which lose 1 base and 2 bases respectively. The CDR3 goes from the cysteine to the phenylalanine over 14 residues. This entry keeps only the CDR3 DNA: 42 bases, framed from base 1.